Shown below are 4 T cell receptor beta chains from a single sample sequenced in a study of beta chain features in type 1 diabetes. Whole-study findings and limits: TCRB CDR3s were moderately but significantly shorter in Type 1 diabetes patients in all four CD4+ subsets.

Expressed TCRB transcripts were sequenced after all isolated RNA was converted to cDNA. Profiled with immunoSEQ multiplex PCR; TCRdb holds only in-frame clones, not every one. The data show over 300,000 clones, around 9.7% seen once. Antigens for these TCRs are unknown. Specimen: central memory CD4+ T cells from blood. The receptors come from a man aged 25 to 40 with type 1 diabetes.

This clone was seen a few times. The chain has TRBV9 and TRBJ2-1; D is undetermined. V was clipped by 1 base and J by 0 bases, with 11 bases between them. This CDR3 region has 16 residues. CDR1 and CDR2 from the germline V gene are SGDLS and YYNGEE. CDR3 nucleotides: TGTGCCAGCAGCGTATCAGGCTCAAGCTCCTACAATGAGCAGTTCTTC. Translated, it gives CASSVSGSSSYNEQFF.

This rearrangement joins TRBV7-2 to TRBJ2-7; D is ambiguous. The CDR3 consists of 11 residues. Deletions cut 3 bases from V and 3 bases from J, with 3 bases between. Germline assignment: CDR1 SGHTA and CDR2 FQGNSA. The CDR3 bases are TGTGCCAGCAGCTTGGTCTACGAGCAGTACTTC. Amino acids: CASSLVYEQYF.

This clone was seen more than once but under ten times. The chain employs TRBV19 and TRBJ1-4; TRBD1 agrees at 8 bases. Germline-derived CDR1 and CDR2 are LNHDA and SQIVND (reference sequence). Trimming cost V 6 bases and J 4 bases; bases outside gene matches: 10. The CDR3 length is 16 residues. CDR3 sequence: CASRITTGAGNEKLFF. Here the CDR3 DNA reads TGTGCCAGTAGGATCACGACAGGGGCCGGTAATGAAAAACTGTTTTTT.

The chain links TRBV6-9 to TRBJ2-7; D ambiguous. Germline CDR1 reads MNHGY; CDR2 reads SVAAGI. V lost 6 bases to trimming and J lost 3 bases, with 6 bases between them. This CDR3 spans 11 amino acids. The chain's CDR3 is CASSGNYEQYF. CDR3 sequence (DNA): TGTGCCAGCAGCGGCAACTACGAGCAGTACTTC.